The T cell receptor beta chain under discussion was sequenced for a study of post-analysis software for immune sequencing data. Study results and caveats: Multiple sclerosis patients had significantly lower normalized Chao1 diversity than controls. Patients carried a handful of TRBV segments more frequently than controls did, and TRBV5-6, TRBV5-1 and TRBV20-1 were among them.

Germline CDR1 and CDR2: LNHNV and YYDKDF (reference sequence). The CDR3 has 16 amino acids. Comments on this clonotype: Its antigen is not known. At one of its ends the junction is not consistent with the germline gene, which may arise from a read error.

Researchers reported that TCR beta cDNA libraries carried unique molecular identifiers. TCRdb reprocessed the PCR reads with MiXCR, giving one entry per CDR3 protein. Among around 710,000 distinct CDR3 sequences listed, 46% were seen once. The TCR was taken from a girl aged 10 to 17 with multiple sclerosis. The chain employs TRBV15 and TRBJ2-5, with 10 nucleotides matching TRBD2. The material sequenced was blood. CDR3 loop: CATSRDQGLAQGTQYF. Here the CDR3 DNA reads TGTGCCACCAGCAGAGACCAGGGACTAGCGCAAGGGACCCAGTACTTC.